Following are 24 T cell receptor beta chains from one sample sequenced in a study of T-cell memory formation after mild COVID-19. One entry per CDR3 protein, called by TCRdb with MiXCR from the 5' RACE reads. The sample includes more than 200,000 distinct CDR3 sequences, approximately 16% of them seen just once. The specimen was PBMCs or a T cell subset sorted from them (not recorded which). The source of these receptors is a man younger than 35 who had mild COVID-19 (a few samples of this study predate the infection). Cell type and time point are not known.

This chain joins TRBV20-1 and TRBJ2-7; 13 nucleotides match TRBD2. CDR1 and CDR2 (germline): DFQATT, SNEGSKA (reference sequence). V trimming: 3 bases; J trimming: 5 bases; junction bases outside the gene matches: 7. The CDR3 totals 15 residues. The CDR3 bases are TGCAGTGCTAGGCGACTAGCGGGGGGCTTCGACGAGCAGTACTTC. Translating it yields CSARRLAGGFDEQYF.

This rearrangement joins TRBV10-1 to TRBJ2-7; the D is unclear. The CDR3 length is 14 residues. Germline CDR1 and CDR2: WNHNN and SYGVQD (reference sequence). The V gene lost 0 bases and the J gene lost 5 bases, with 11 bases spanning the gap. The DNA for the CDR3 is TGCGCCAGCAGTGAGTCCGGATCGTTACACGAGCAGTACTTC. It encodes CASSESGSLHEQYF.

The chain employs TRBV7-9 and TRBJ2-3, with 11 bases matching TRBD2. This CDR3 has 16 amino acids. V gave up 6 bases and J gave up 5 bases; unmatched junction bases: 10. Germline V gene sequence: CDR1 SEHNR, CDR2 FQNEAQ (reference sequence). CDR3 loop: CASSLTSGAAGDTQYF. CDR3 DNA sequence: TGTGCCAGCAGTTTGACTAGCGGGGCCGCAGGAGATACGCAGTATTTT.

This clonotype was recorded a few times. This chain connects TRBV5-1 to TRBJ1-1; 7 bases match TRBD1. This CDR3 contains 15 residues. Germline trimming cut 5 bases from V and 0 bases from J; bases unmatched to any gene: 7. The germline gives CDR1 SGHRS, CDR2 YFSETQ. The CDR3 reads CASSYNRGLNTEAFF. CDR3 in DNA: TGCGCCAGCAGTTATAACAGGGGATTGAACACTGAAGCTTTCTTT.

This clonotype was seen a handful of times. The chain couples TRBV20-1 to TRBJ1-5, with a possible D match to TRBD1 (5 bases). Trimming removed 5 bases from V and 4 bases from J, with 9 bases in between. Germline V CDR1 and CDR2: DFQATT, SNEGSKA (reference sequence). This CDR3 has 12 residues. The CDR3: CSARGGNQPQHF. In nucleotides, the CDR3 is TGCAGTGCTCGGGGGGGGAATCAGCCCCAGCATTTT.

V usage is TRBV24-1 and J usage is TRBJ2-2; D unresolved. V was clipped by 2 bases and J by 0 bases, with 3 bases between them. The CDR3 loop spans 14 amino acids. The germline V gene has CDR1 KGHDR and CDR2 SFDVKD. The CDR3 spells CATSDWTNTGELFF. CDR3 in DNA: TGTGCCACCAGTGATTGGACGAACACCGGGGAGCTGTTTTTT.

CDR3 region: CASSQRYLAGGPYNEQFF. CDR3 coding DNA: TGCGCCAGCAGCCAGAGATACTTAGCGGGGGGGCCCTACAATGAGCAGTTCTTC. The gene calls are TRBV4-3 and TRBJ2-1; 11 nucleotides line up with TRBD2. CDR3 size: 18 residues. Germline V gene data show CDR1 as LGHNA and CDR2 as YSLEER. Losses at the gene ends were 3 bases for V and 2 bases for J; bases not matched to a gene: 9.

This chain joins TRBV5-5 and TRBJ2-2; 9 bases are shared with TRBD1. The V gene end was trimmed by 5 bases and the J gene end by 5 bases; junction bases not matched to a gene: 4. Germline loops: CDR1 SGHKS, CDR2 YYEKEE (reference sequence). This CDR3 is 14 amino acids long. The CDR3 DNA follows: TGTGCCAGCAGATACGGACAGGGGACCGGGGAGCTGTTTTTT. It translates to CASRYGQGTGELFF.

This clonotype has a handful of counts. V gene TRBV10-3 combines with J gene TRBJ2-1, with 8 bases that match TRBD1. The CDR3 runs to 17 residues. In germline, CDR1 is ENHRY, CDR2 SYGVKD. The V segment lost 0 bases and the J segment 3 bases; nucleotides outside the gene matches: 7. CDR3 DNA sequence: TGTGCCATCAGTGAGTCCCCGGGACAGGACATCTACAATGAGCAGTTCTTC. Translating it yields CAISESPGQDIYNEQFF.

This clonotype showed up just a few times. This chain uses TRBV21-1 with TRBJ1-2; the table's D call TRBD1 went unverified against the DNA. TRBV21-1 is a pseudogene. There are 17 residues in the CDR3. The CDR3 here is CASSKKEGDRTNYGYTF. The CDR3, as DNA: TGTGCCAGCAGCAAAAAGGAAGGGGACAGGACTAACTATGGCTACACCTTC.

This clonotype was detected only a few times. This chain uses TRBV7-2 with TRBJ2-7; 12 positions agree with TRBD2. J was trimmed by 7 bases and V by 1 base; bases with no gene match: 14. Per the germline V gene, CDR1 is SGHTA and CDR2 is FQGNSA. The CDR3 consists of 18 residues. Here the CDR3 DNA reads TGTGCCAGCAGCTTAGGAAGGACTAGCGGGGCCTCACGTCGGGAGCAGTACTTC. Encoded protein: CASSLGRTSGASRREQYF.

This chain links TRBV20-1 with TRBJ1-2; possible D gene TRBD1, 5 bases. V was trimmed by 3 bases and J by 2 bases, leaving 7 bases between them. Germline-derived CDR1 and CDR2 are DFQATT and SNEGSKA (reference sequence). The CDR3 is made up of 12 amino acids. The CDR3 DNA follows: TGCAGTGCTAGTGGGACGAACTATGGCTACACCTTC. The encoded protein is CSASGTNYGYTF.

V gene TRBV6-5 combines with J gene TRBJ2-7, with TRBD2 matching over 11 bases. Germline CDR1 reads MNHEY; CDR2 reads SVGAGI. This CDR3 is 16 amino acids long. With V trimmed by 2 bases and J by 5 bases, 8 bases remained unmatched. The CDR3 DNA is TGTGCCAGCAGTTACAACGGGGGGGGACTAGCGGACGAGCAGTACTTC. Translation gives CASSYNGGGLADEQYF.

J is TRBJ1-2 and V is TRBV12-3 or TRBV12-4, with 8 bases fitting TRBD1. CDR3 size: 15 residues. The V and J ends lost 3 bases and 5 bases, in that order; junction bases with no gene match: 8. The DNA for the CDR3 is TGTGCCAGCAGTTTCGGCAGGGGGCAGGGATATGGCTACACCTTC. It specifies CASSFGRGQGYGYTF.

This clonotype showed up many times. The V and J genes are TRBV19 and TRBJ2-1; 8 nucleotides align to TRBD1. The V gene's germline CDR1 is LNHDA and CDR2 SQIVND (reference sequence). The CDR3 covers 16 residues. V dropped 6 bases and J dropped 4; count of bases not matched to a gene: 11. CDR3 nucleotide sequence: TGTGCCAGTAGCTATCTTTGGGGACAGGTTTACAATGAGCAGTTCTTC. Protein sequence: CASSYLWGQVYNEQFF.

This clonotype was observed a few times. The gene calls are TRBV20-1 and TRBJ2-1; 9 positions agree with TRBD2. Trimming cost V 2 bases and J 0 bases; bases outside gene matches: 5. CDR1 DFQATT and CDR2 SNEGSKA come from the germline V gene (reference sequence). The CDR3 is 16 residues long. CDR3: CSARLAGLSSYNEQFF. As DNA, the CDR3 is TGCAGTGCTAGACTAGCGGGGCTTAGCTCCTACAATGAGCAGTTCTTC.

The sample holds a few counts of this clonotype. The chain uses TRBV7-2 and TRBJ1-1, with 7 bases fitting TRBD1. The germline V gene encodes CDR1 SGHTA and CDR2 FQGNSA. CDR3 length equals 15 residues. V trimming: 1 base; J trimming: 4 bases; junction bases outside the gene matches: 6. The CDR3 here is CASSLEDRRSTEAFF. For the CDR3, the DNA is TGTGCCAGCAGCTTAGAGGACAGGAGATCCACTGAAGCTTTCTTT.

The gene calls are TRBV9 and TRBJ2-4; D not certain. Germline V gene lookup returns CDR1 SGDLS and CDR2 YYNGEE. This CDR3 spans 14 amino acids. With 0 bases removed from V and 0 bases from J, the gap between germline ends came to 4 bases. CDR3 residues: CASSVGVAKNIQYF. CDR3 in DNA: TGTGCCAGCAGCGTAGGGGTAGCCAAAAACATTCAGTACTTC.

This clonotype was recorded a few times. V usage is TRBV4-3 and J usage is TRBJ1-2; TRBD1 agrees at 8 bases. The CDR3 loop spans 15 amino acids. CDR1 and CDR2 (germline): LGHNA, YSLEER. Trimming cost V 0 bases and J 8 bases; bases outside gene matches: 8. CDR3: CASSQDYQGAGGYTF. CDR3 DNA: TGCGCCAGCAGCCAAGACTATCAGGGGGCGGGAGGCTACACCTTC.

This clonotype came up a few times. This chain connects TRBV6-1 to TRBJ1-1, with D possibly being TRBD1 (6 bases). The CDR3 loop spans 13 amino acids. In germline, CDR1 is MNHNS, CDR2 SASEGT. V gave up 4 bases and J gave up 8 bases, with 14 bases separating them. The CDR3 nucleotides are TGTGCCAGCAGTGCCCTGGGGGCTTCGGAAGCTTTCTTT. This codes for CASSALGASEAFF.

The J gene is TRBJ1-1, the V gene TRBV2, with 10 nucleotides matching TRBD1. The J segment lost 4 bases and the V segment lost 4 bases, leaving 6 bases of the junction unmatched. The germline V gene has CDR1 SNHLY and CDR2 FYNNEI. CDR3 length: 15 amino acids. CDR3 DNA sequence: TGTGCCAGCAGTGGAGGGACAGGGGCTCCCACTGAAGCTTTCTTT. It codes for CASSGGTGAPTEAFF.

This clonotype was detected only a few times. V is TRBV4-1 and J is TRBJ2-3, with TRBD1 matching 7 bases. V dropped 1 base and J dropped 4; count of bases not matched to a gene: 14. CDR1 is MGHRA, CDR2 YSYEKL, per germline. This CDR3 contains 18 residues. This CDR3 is CASSQGKGAGTVADTQYF. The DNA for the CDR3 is TGCGCCAGCAGCCAAGGGAAAGGGGCAGGGACAGTGGCAGATACGCAGTATTTT.

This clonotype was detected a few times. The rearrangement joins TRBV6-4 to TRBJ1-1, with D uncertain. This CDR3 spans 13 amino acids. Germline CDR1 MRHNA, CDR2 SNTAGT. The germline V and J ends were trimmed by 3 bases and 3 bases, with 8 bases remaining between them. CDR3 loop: CASSEKEYTEAFF. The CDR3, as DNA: TGTGCCAGCAGTGAAAAGGAGTACACTGAAGCTTTCTTT.

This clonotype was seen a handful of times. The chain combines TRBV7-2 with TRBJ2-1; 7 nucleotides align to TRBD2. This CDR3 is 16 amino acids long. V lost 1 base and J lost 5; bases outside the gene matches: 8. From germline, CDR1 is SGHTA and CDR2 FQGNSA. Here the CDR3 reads CASSLVSGAGDNEQFF. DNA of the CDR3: TGTGCCAGCAGCTTAGTTTCTGGTGCGGGGGACAATGAGCAGTTCTTC. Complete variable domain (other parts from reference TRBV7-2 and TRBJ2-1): GAGVSQSPSNKVTEKGKDVELRCDPISGHTALYWYRQSLGQGLEFLIYFQGNSAPDKSGLPSDRFSAERTGGSVSTLTIQRTQQEDSAVYLCASSLVSGAGDNEQFFGPGTRLTVL.